This passage covers 5 T cell receptor beta chains from one sample sequenced in a study of cytomegalovirus exposure and HLA in healthy donors. Sequenced by immunoSEQ multiplex PCR; TCRdb stores in-frame clones only, minus some. Of about 140,000 clones listed, around nine tenths are singletons. Source material: PBMCs. The receptors derive from a woman aged 18-35 years in good health and CMV-seropositive.

This clone appeared a single time. The V call is TRBV27, the J call TRBJ1-1; D not certain. V lost 1 base and J lost 1, with 7 bases in between. CDR3 size: 14 residues. Germline V gene lookup returns CDR1 MNHEY and CDR2 SMNVEV (reference sequence). DNA of the CDR3: TGTGCCAGCAGTTTATACAGAAGGAACACTGAAGCTTTCTTT. Amino acids: CASSLYRRNTEAFF.

This clone was counted once. The rearrangement uses TRBV2 and TRBJ2-1, with 12 nucleotides matching TRBD2. The V gene end was trimmed by 7 bases and the J gene end by 6 bases; junction bases not matched to a gene: 4. The length of the CDR3 is 14 residues. The germline gives CDR1 SNHLY, CDR2 FYNNEI. Here the CDR3 DNA reads TGTGCCAGCACAAGACTAGCGGGAGTCAATGAGCAGTTCTTC. It translates to CASTRLAGVNEQFF.

This chain links TRBV27 with TRBJ2-1; D is perhaps TRBD2 (6 bases). Per germline, CDR1 MNHEY and CDR2 SMNVEV (reference sequence). This CDR3 contains 15 residues. Trimming stripped 7 bases from V and 0 bases from J, with 13 bases between. CDR3 amino acids: CASTLRGISYNEQFF. The DNA of the CDR3 is TGTGCCAGCACCCTTCGCGGGATCTCCTACAATGAGCAGTTCTTC.

V usage is TRBV7-3 and J usage is TRBJ2-1, with TRBD2 matching 8 bases. CDR1 and CDR2 from the germline V gene are SGHTA and FQGTGA. V was pared by 5 bases and J by 8 bases, with 8 bases of the junction left unmatched. CDR3 length: 14 residues. This chain's CDR3 is CASSPGLANDEQFF. CDR3 sequence (DNA): TGTGCCAGCAGCCCCGGACTAGCTAACGATGAGCAGTTCTTC.

The rearrangement uses TRBV11-3 and TRBJ2-5, with 7 bases identical to TRBD2. The CDR3 sequence is 15 residues long. V shed 1 base and J 5 bases; nucleotides not matched to a gene: 7. Germline loops: CDR1 SGHNT, CDR2 YENEEA. CDR3 bases: TGTGCCAGCAGCTTAGGGGCGGGAGATTCGGAGACCCAGTACTTC. Protein: CASSLGAGDSETQYF.